This TCR beta chain stems from a study of spatial heterogeneity in lung cancer. Study in general: Consistently, beta-chain sequences turned up in larger numbers than alpha-chain sequences did.

Time point noted: sample taken at primary tumor resection. No cell sorting; template was whole RNA from tumor, lung tissue or PBMC. As regards this clonotype: No antigen is known for it.

General study results and limits: Ubiquitous expanded tumor TCRs were seen in blood more at resection than at follow-up.

Deletions cut 2 bases from V and 2 bases from J, with 11 bases between. The CDR3 has 14 residues. Germline V gene lookup returns CDR1 DFQATT and CDR2 SNEGSKA (reference sequence). Every TCR cDNA molecule bore a unique molecular identifier. In TCRdb, the 5' RACE reads were re-called with MiXCR into one record per CDR3 protein. The profile shows about 1,400 distinct CDR3 sequences, around 46% of them singletons. The chain joins TRBV20-1 to TRBJ2-3; TRBD1 might be the D (5 bases). This material consisted of PBMCs, taken at surgery. This sequence originates from a female donor with early-stage non-small cell lung cancer. This CDR3 is CSARWGGSTDTQYF. The CDR3 DNA reads as TGCAGTGCTAGATGGGGCGGCTCCACAGATACGCAGTATTTT.